This TCR beta chain appears in the sequencing data of a study of early T cells in non-severe SARS-CoV-2 infection. Individual cDNA molecules received unique molecular identifiers. TCRdb re-analysed the 5' RACE reads in MiXCR, keeping a single row per CDR3 protein. The table lists 50,000 to 80,000 distinct CDR3 sequences, 4.9% of them singletons. Broader study findings: VDJdb matching skewed toward anti-spike CD8 responses, missing private and CD4 specificities.

Germline V gene lookup returns CDR1 DFQATT and CDR2 SNEGSKA (reference sequence). V was pared by 5 bases and J by 1 base, with 16 bases of the junction left unmatched. The CDR3 has 17 residues. This clonotype has at least ten counts. Its antigen is currently unknown. The chain links TRBV20-1 to TRBJ2-7, with 8 bases fitting TRBD1. This TCR derives from an adult who was a healthcare worker with PCR-confirmed SARS-CoV-2 infection or an uninfected control (not recorded which). Sequenced sample: whole blood. The chain's CDR3 is CSADASNRDRTSYEQYF. The CDR3 DNA reads as TGCAGTGCTGACGCTTCAAACCGGGACAGGACATCCTACGAGCAGTACTTC.